The 21 T cell receptor beta chains below come from one sample, sequenced in a study of response to subunit inactivated influenza vaccine. TCRdb itself ran the RT-PCR reads through MiXCR, one entry per CDR3 protein. The sample has approximately 530,000 distinct CDR3 sequences, 7.2% seen once. The sample was PBMCs from blood, taken about 23 months after vaccination. The receptors were sampled from a man between 50 and 70 years old who received an inactivated influenza vaccine.

This clonotype was counted only a few times. The chain couples TRBV6-2 or TRBV6-3 to TRBJ2-3, with no clear D. V shed 8 bases and J shed 4 bases, with 10 bases lying between them. The germline V gene has CDR1 MNHEY and CDR2 SVGEGT. The length of the CDR3 is 12 residues. The CDR3 spells CASYSSADTQYF. DNA of the CDR3: TGTGCCAGCTATTCCTCCGCAGATACGCAGTATTTT.

This clonotype was picked up many times. J is TRBJ2-1 and V is TRBV5-1; 10 nucleotides agree with TRBD2. The ends lost 0 bases at V and 13 bases at J; junction bases unmatched: 7. Germline CDR1 reads SGHRS; CDR2 reads YFSETQ. This CDR3 comprises 14 residues. CDR3 sequence reads: CASSLVASGGQQFF. CDR3 coding DNA: TGCGCCAGCAGCTTGGTTGCTAGCGGGGGACAACAGTTCTTC.

A remark on this clonotype: This clone may be a read error of a much larger clone one base away. V and J are TRBV6-5 and TRBJ2-1; the match to TRBD2 covers 10 bases. The CDR3 loop spans 16 amino acids. CDR1 and CDR2 from the germline V gene are MNHEY and SVGAGI. Trimming took 2 bases from V and 5 from J; bases not matched to a gene: 6. This CDR3 is CASSYRSGRADNEQFF. CDR3 coding DNA: TGTGCCAGCAGTTACAGGAGCGGGAGGGCCGACAATGAGCAGTTCTTC.

This clonotype was counted a few times. This chain uses TRBV7-2 with TRBJ2-7; 7 nucleotides align to TRBD1. Per the germline V gene, CDR1 is SGHTA and CDR2 is FQGNSA. The CDR3 is made up of 12 amino acids. V lost 5 bases to trimming and J lost 6 bases; unmatched junction nucleotides: 4. Here the CDR3 reads CASSPRGREQYF. CDR3 coding DNA: TGTGCCAGCAGCCCTAGGGGGCGCGAGCAGTACTTC.

This clonotype has ten or more counts. The gene calls are TRBV5-1 and TRBJ1-6; D is uncertain. This CDR3 has 13 amino acids. Between the trimmed V and J ends, which lost 0 bases and 10 bases, there was a span of 8 bases. CDR1 is SGHRS and CDR2 is YFSETQ in the germline V gene. The CDR3 is CASSLDGYSPLHF. DNA for the CDR3: TGCGCCAGCAGCTTGGATGGGTACTCACCCCTCCACTTT.

The V and J genes are TRBV14 and TRBJ2-3; D is unclear. There are 16 residues in the CDR3. Trimming cost V 1 base and J 2 bases, with 13 bases left between them. Germline CDR1 is SGHDN and CDR2 is FVKESK. CDR3: CASSQVGVDSTDTQYF. In nucleotides, the CDR3 is TGTGCCAGCAGCCAAGTTGGTGTAGACTCCACAGATACGCAGTATTTT.

CDR3 region: CASSQDAGFTDTQYF. As DNA, the CDR3 is TGTGCCAGCAGCCAAGATGCAGGATTCACAGATACGCAGTATTTT. The V and J genes are TRBV4-2 and TRBJ2-3; D not certain. This CDR3 comprises 15 residues. Germline V gene sequence: CDR1 LGHNA, CDR2 YNFKEQ. V was shortened by 0 bases and J by 2 bases, with 9 bases between the two germline ends.

The chain carries TRBV15 and TRBJ2-3; D ambiguous. The germline V gene encodes CDR1 LNHNV and CDR2 YYDKDF (reference sequence). The CDR3 is made up of 12 amino acids. The germline V and J ends were trimmed by 2 bases and 2 bases, with 2 bases remaining between them. The CDR3 DNA sequence: TGTGCCACCAGCAGATTCACAGATACGCAGTATTTT. Protein: CATSRFTDTQYF.

This clonotype was recorded many times. The chain recombines TRBV20-1 with TRBJ1-3; D gene ambiguous. Trimming removed 0 bases from V and 11 bases from J, with 8 bases in between. In germline, CDR1 is DFQATT, CDR2 SNEGSKA (reference sequence). The CDR3 totals 11 residues. CDR3 sequence (DNA): TGCAGTGCTAGAGATGGATGGGCCATATATTTT. Translating gives CSARDGWAIYF.

This clonotype was counted a few times. The junction and the germline gene differ at one end; a read error may be behind it. CDR3: CASSLRGQGSNEQYF. CDR3 coding DNA: TGTGCCAGCAGCCTCAGGGGACAGGGCTCCAACGAGCAGTACTTC. V and J are TRBV6-1 and TRBJ2-7, with 9 positions matching TRBD1. The CDR3 length is 15 residues. Germline-derived CDR1 and CDR2 are MNHNS and SASEGT.

The chain couples TRBV24-1 to TRBJ1-4, with 7 positions matching TRBD1. Germline CDR1 and CDR2: KGHDR and SFDVKD. CDR3 size: 16 residues. After removal of 3 bases from V and 0 bases from J, the junction contained 3 bases not matched to a gene. CDR3: CATSDGQVATNEKLFF. Written as DNA, the CDR3 is TGTGCCACCAGTGATGGACAGGTCGCAACTAATGAAAAACTGTTTTTT.

The table lists this clonotype with a few counts. The chain combines TRBV5-1 with TRBJ2-1; 7 nucleotides line up with TRBD1. This CDR3 contains 14 residues. The ends lost 5 bases at V and 6 bases at J; junction bases unmatched: 8. In germline, CDR1 is SGHRS, CDR2 YFSETQ. The CDR3 DNA reads TGCGCCAGCAGTCCCCCCAGGGGGTCCAATGAGCAGTTCTTC. This codes for CASSPPRGSNEQFF.

The chain links TRBV12-3 or TRBV12-4 to TRBJ1-3; D is unclear. CDR3 size: 14 residues. With 6 bases removed from V and 0 bases from J, the gap between germline ends came to 9 bases. The CDR3 loop reads CASSYSYSGNTIYF. The DNA for the CDR3 is TGTGCCAGCAGCTATTCTTACTCTGGAAACACCATATATTTT.

This clonotype appeared many times. The chain has TRBV7-2 and TRBJ2-2; D is undetermined. The CDR3 is made up of 13 amino acids. The germline V gene has CDR1 SGHTA and CDR2 FQGNSA. V gave up 5 bases and J gave up 4 bases, with 8 bases separating them. CDR3 residues: CASSTEFTGELFF. DNA of the CDR3: TGTGCCAGCAGCACCGAGTTCACCGGGGAGCTGTTTTTT.

This clonotype has more than one count but fewer than ten. The chain links TRBV4-2 to TRBJ1-1; weak D call: TRBD1 (6 bases). The CDR3 has 14 residues. Between the trimmed V and J ends, which lost 4 bases and 7 bases, there was a span of 16 bases. The germline V gene has CDR1 LGHNA and CDR2 YNFKEQ. The CDR3 sequence is CASSRGGRTGEAFF. The CDR3 region has the DNA TGTGCCAGCAGCCGGGGGGGCAGGACCGGTGAAGCTTTCTTT.

The gene calls are TRBV27 and TRBJ2-1, with 7 bases matching TRBD2. The J segment lost 6 bases and the V segment lost 4 bases, leaving 9 bases of the junction unmatched. The CDR3 is 15 amino acids. CDR1 MNHEY and CDR2 SMNVEV come from the germline V gene (reference sequence). CDR3 loop: CASSSAAGVGNEQFF. As DNA, the CDR3 is TGTGCCAGCAGTTCCGCGGCGGGGGTGGGCAATGAGCAGTTCTTC.

This clonotype was detected many times. This sequence joins TRBV12-3 or TRBV12-4 and TRBJ1-3, with D uncertain. The CDR3 runs 13 residues. Trimming shortened V by 1 base and J by 3 bases, and 4 bases separated the two germline ends. In DNA, the CDR3 is TGTGCCAGCAGTTTAGGTGGTGGAAACACCATATATTTT. It codes for CASSLGGGNTIYF.

This clonotype was detected a few times. The genes are TRBV13 and TRBJ2-7; TRBD1 matches at 8 bases. Germline values: CDR1 PRHDT, CDR2 FYEKMQ (reference sequence). With V trimmed by 5 bases and J by 6 bases, 6 bases remained unmatched. The CDR3 has 13 residues. The CDR3 region has the DNA TGTGCCAGCAGCACTACAGGGGGACTCGAGCAGTACTTC. Its translation is CASSTTGGLEQYF.

This clonotype was seen more than once but under ten times. This rearrangement joins TRBV20-1 to TRBJ2-3; no clear D. This CDR3 comprises 17 residues. Trimming stripped 4 bases from V and 1 base from J, with 21 bases between. Germline values: CDR1 DFQATT, CDR2 SNEGSKA (reference sequence). The CDR3 spells CSATQSRLLVGTDTQYF. As DNA, the CDR3 is TGCAGTGCTACCCAGTCCCGACTGTTGGTGGGCACAGATACGCAGTATTTT.

Many counts were recorded for this clonotype. The CDR3 DNA reads TGTGCCAGCAGTGAATTGGGAATCACCGGGGAGCTGTTTTTT. Its protein product is CASSELGITGELFF. The V call is TRBV2, the J call TRBJ2-2; D unclear. This CDR3 contains 14 residues. Trimming cost V 2 bases and J 4 bases, with 8 bases left between them. Germline CDR1 SNHLY, CDR2 FYNNEI.

This clonotype has a count of ten or more. V gene TRBV7-2 combines with J gene TRBJ2-4, with 8 bases matching TRBD1. V dropped 4 bases and J dropped 7; count of bases not matched to a gene: 3. The CDR3 covers 13 residues. Germline V lookup: CDR1 SGHTA, CDR2 FQGNSA. The CDR3 DNA reads as TGTGCCAGCAGCTACCGGGACAGGAACATTCAGTACTTC. Translating it yields CASSYRDRNIQYF.